Shown below are 8 T cell receptor beta chains from a single sample sequenced in a study of T cell responses to AZD1222 COVID-19 vaccine. The method was immunoSEQ multiplex PCR; TCRdb's version includes in-frame clones alone and lacks a portion of them. Among fewer than 150,000 clones, approximately 85% were seen once, and the ten largest hold 6.2%. This specimen consisted of peripheral blood, obtained on day 0 of AZD1222 vaccination. The receptors derive from an adult in good health.

V usage is TRBV2 and J usage is TRBJ1-5; D gene ambiguous. This CDR3 has 16 residues. Germline CDR1 reads SNHLY; CDR2 reads FYNNEI. The V and J ends lost 2 bases and 4 bases respectively, with 15 bases between them. CDR3 protein: CASSERLAQPNQPQHF. CDR3 bases: TGTGCCAGCAGTGAAAGGCTGGCCCAACCTAATCAGCCCCAGCATTTT.

The chain is built from TRBV28 and TRBJ1-2; TRBD1 might be the D (6 bases). The CDR3 has 12 residues. V shed 8 bases and J shed 6 bases, with 13 bases lying between them. The germline V gene has CDR1 MDHEN and CDR2 SYDVKM. The CDR3 nucleotides are TGTGCCAGCGTTACGGGGGCCAATGGCTACACCTTC. Amino acids: CASVTGANGYTF.

The chain employs TRBV6-1 and TRBJ1-2; 7 nucleotides line up with TRBD1. J was trimmed by 2 bases and V by 6 bases; bases with no gene match: 6. CDR3 length equals 14 residues. Germline lookup yields CDR1 MNHNS and CDR2 SASEGT. The CDR3 is CASRETGQNYGYTF. As DNA, the CDR3 is TGTGCCAGCAGAGAGACGGGACAGAACTATGGCTACACCTTC.

In its sample, this clone was seen once. V gene TRBV5-1 combines with J gene TRBJ1-2; 12 bases match TRBD1. Germline trimming cut 2 bases from V and 3 bases from J; bases unmatched to any gene: 11. Germline V lookup: CDR1 SGHRS, CDR2 YFSETQ. CDR3 length: 18 amino acids. The CDR3 bases are TGCGCCAGCAGCTTCTTCCCGGGACAGGGGGCTCTTGACTATGGCTACACCTTC. Protein: CASSFFPGQGALDYGYTF.

This chain links TRBV7-9 with TRBJ2-5; possibly TRBD2 for D (5 bases). The CDR3 spans 12 residues. V was trimmed by 3 bases and J by 4 bases, leaving 6 bases between them. Germline-derived CDR1 and CDR2 are SEHNR and FQNEAQ (reference sequence). This CDR3 is CASSFGIETQYF. CDR3 coding DNA: TGTGCCAGCAGCTTCGGGATAGAGACCCAGTACTTC.

The table lists this clone with a count of one. The chain links TRBV5-1 to TRBJ2-5; a weak D match, TRBD2 (6 bases). CDR3 length: 14 amino acids. Trimming stripped 4 bases from V and 6 bases from J, with 16 bases between. CDR1 is SGHRS and CDR2 is YFSETQ in the germline V gene. The CDR3 protein is CASSTEGLLKTQYF. In DNA form, the CDR3 reads TGCGCCAGCAGCACGGAGGGCCTCCTTAAGACCCAGTACTTC.

The chain has TRBV11-2 and TRBJ2-6; D call uncertain. Looked up from germline, CDR1 is SGHAT and CDR2 is FQNNGV. The CDR3 totals 17 residues. V was pared by 5 bases and J by 0 bases, with 14 bases between. CDR3 nucleotides: TGTGCCAGCAGCCCATCCCGGTTGGTCTCTGGGGCCAACGTCCTGACTTTC. Protein product: CASSPSRLVSGANVLTF.

The chain employs TRBV19 and TRBJ1-5, with 8 bases that match TRBD1. This CDR3 contains 16 residues. CDR1 and CDR2 from the germline V gene are LNHDA and SQIVND (reference sequence). V gave up 5 bases and J gave up 6 bases; unmatched junction bases: 12. The CDR3 bases are TGTGCCAGTAGTTTAACTCAGGGGGCCCCCATTCAGCCCCAGCATTTT. It translates to CASSLTQGAPIQPQHF. The variable domain in full, with the rest retrieved from reference TRBV19 and TRBJ1-5, is DGGITQSPKYLFRKEGQNVTLSCEQNLNHDAMYWYRQDPGQGLRLIYYSQIVNDFQKGDIAEGYSVSREKKESFPLTVTSAQKNPTAFYLCASSLTQGAPIQPQHFGDGTRLSIL.